One sample yielded the 10 T cell receptor beta chains listed below, sequenced in a study of cytomegalovirus exposure and HLA in healthy donors. Both 60 Vbeta primers and 13 Jbeta primers went into the PCR. Profiled with immunoSEQ multiplex PCR; TCRdb holds only in-frame clones, not every one. In all, the sample yields about 200,000 clones. Sample: PBMCs. The receptors were gathered from a boy younger than 18 in good health and CMV-seronegative.

The chain links TRBV6-1 to TRBJ2-2, with 8 positions matching TRBD2. The germline V gene has CDR1 MNHNS and CDR2 SASEGT. The ends lost 8 bases at V and 7 bases at J; junction bases unmatched: 9. This CDR3 comprises 14 residues. CDR3 in DNA: TGTGCCAGCGTTAGCGGGGCCACGGGCGGGGAGCTGTTTTTT. It yields the protein CASVSGATGGELFF.

The chain couples TRBV29-1 to TRBJ1-2, with a weak D call TRBD1 (6 bases). From germline, CDR1 is SQVTM and CDR2 ANQGSEA. The CDR3 consists of 12 residues. The ends were cut back, 8 bases at V and 4 bases at J, with 14 bases in the middle. The CDR3 region has the DNA TGCAGCATCGACAGGCCCCTCTATGGCTACACCTTC. Encoded protein: CSIDRPLYGYTF. The full variable domain, completed using reference TRBV29-1 and TRBJ1-2, is SAVISQKPSRDICQRGTSLTIQCQVDSQVTMMFWYRQQPGQSLTLIATANQGSEATYESGFVIDKFPISRPNLTFSTLTVSNMSPEDSSIYLCSIDRPLYGYTFGSGTRLTVV.

Written as DNA, the CDR3 is TGTGCCAGCACCACCACAGGGAATAGCAATCAGCCCCAGCATTTT. Its protein product is CASTTTGNSNQPQHF. The chain employs TRBV6-6 and TRBJ1-5; tentative D call: TRBD1 (6 bases). CDR1 is MNHNY and CDR2 is SVGAGI in the germline V gene (reference sequence). Trimming shortened V by 7 bases and J by 0 bases, and 13 bases separated the two germline ends. This CDR3 has 15 amino acids.

J is TRBJ2-7 and V is TRBV4-2, with D maybe TRBD1 (7 bases). Trimming took 0 bases from V and 3 from J, leaving 9 bases between them. The CDR3 has 14 residues. Germline CDR1 and CDR2: LGHNA and YNFKEQ. This chain's CDR3 is CASSQDRGVYEQYF. Written as DNA, the CDR3 is TGTGCCAGCAGCCAAGACAGGGGGGTCTACGAGCAGTACTTC.

The V gene is TRBV7-2, the J gene TRBJ2-1; 11 bases are shared with TRBD1. The germline CDR1 and CDR2 sequences are SGHTA and FQGNSA. The ends lost 5 bases at V and 8 bases at J; junction bases unmatched: 2. The CDR3 is 13 residues long. DNA for the CDR3: TGTGCCAGCAGCGGACAGGGGGCTGATGAGCAGTTCTTC. Amino acids: CASSGQGADEQFF. The full variable domain, in which reference TRBV7-2 and TRBJ2-1 provide the parts outside the CDR3, is GAGVSQSPSNKVTEKGKDVELRCDPISGHTALYWYRQSLGQGLEFLIYFQGNSAPDKSGLPSDRFSAERTGGSVSTLTIQRTQQEDSAVYLCASSGQGADEQFFGPGTRLTVL.

The V gene is TRBV6-5, the J gene TRBJ1-6, with D hard to call. Trimming removed 6 bases at V and 3 bases at J, with 9 bases between. The germline CDR1 and CDR2 sequences are MNHEY and SVGAGI. This CDR3 is 14 amino acids long. The CDR3 region is CASRVLDYNSPLHF. CDR3 coding DNA: TGTGCCAGCAGGGTACTTGACTATAATTCACCCCTCCACTTT.

The chain carries TRBV6-5 and TRBJ1-3, with D perhaps TRBD1 (6 bases). V lost 6 bases and J 0 bases, leaving 12 bases between the germline ends. This CDR3 contains 15 residues. CDR1 is MNHEY and CDR2 is SVGAGI in the germline V gene. The CDR3 nucleotides are TGTGCCAGCAGGGCAGACAGGTACTCTGGAAACACCATATATTTT. Its translation: CASRADRYSGNTIYF.

The chain links TRBV4-2 to TRBJ1-2, with 9 bases lining up with TRBD1. The germline V gene encodes CDR1 LGHNA and CDR2 YNFKEQ. The CDR3 sequence is 15 residues long. V gave up 4 bases and J gave up 8 bases; unmatched junction bases: 11. CDR3 residues: CASSLRDRESGGYTF. As DNA, the CDR3 is TGTGCCAGCAGCCTCCGGGACAGGGAGTCGGGCGGCTACACCTTC.

With respect to this clone: Other DNA variants within this sample encode the same CDR3. The rearrangement joins TRBV27 to TRBJ2-1; 9 nucleotides match TRBD1. V was pared by 5 bases and J by 7 bases, with 3 bases of the junction left unmatched. The CDR3 loop spans 13 amino acids. Germline CDR1 reads MNHEY; CDR2 reads SMNVEV (reference sequence). The CDR3 protein is CASSLDRGNEQFF. CDR3 nucleotides: TGTGCCAGCAGTCTAGACAGGGGGAATGAGCAGTTCTTC.

The V and J genes are TRBV19 and TRBJ1-2; 7 nucleotides line up with TRBD1. Germline V gene lookup returns CDR1 LNHDA and CDR2 SQIVND (reference sequence). V lost 0 bases to trimming and J lost 8 bases; unmatched junction nucleotides: 6. CDR3 length: 14 residues. CDR3 sequence reads: CASSIEGGGLGYTF. The CDR3 nucleotides read TGTGCCAGTAGTATAGAAGGAGGGGGCCTGGGCTACACCTTC.